The 19 T cell receptor beta chains presented below share a single source sample, sequenced in a study of cytomegalovirus exposure and HLA in healthy donors. The PCR had 60 Vbeta and 13 Jbeta primers. Sequencing used immunoSEQ multiplex PCR; TCRdb keeps in-frame clones, though not all of them. Of some 150,000 clones listed, around three quarters are singletons. The specimen sequenced was PBMCs. The origin of the receptors is a man between 35 and 55 years old in good health and CMV-seropositive.

This rearrangement joins TRBV6-6 to TRBJ1-1, with D possibly TRBD1 on 5 matching bases. V was trimmed by 5 bases and J by 1 base, leaving 14 bases between them. The germline CDR1 and CDR2 sequences are MNHNY and SVGAGI (reference sequence). The CDR3 sequence is 15 residues long. In nucleotides, the CDR3 is TGTGCCAGCAGTCGCCCCGGACAAACGAACACTGAAGCTTTCTTT. Its translation: CASSRPGQTNTEAFF.

This chain joins TRBV5-1 and TRBJ1-5; D is unclear. Germline CDR1 reads SGHRS; CDR2 reads YFSETQ. The CDR3 sequence is 13 residues long. Between the trimmed V and J ends, which lost 0 bases and 6 bases, there was a span of 7 bases. CDR3 loop: CASSLGEGQPQHF. CDR3 in DNA: TGCGCCAGCAGCTTGGGCGAGGGTCAGCCCCAGCATTTT.

This clone was picked up a small number of times. The chain employs TRBV4-3 and TRBJ2-1, with D perhaps TRBD2 (5 bases). With 4 bases removed from V and 0 bases from J, the gap between germline ends came to 10 bases. This CDR3 spans 15 amino acids. Per the germline V gene, CDR1 is LGHNA and CDR2 is YSLEER. DNA for the CDR3: TGCGCCAGCAGCCCGGGTGGGAGCTCCTACAATGAGCAGTTCTTC. This sequence encodes CASSPGGSSYNEQFF.

The genes are TRBV7-2 and TRBJ2-1, with TRBD2 matching 8 bases. The CDR3 has 15 residues. From germline, CDR1 is SGHTA and CDR2 FQGNSA. V gave up 2 bases and J gave up 5 bases; unmatched junction bases: 5. CDR3 sequence: CASSLRGTSDNEQFF. The DNA for the CDR3 is TGTGCCAGCAGCTTACGAGGGACTAGTGACAATGAGCAGTTCTTC.

DNA of the CDR3: TGTGCCAGCAGCCAAGATGTCGGGACAGGGGGCTACGAGCAGTACTTC. Amino acid sequence: CASSQDVGTGGYEQYF. The chain couples TRBV4-2 to TRBJ2-5; 11 positions match TRBD1. The closer fit of TRBJ2-7 to the DNA end suggests the J call may be wrong. Germline CDR1 LGHNA, CDR2 YNFKEQ. The CDR3 contains 16 residues.

This clone appeared a single time. The genes are TRBV27 and TRBJ1-2, with D tentatively TRBD1 (5 bases). Germline V gene lookup returns CDR1 MNHEY and CDR2 SMNVEV (reference sequence). The CDR3 has 14 amino acids. Trimming shortened V by 6 bases and J by 5 bases, and 16 bases separated the two germline ends. The CDR3 DNA reads as TGTGCCAGCAGGGGGGGTATGGGCCCTTATGGCTACACCTTC. Translating gives CASRGGMGPYGYTF.

The V gene is TRBV7-2, the J gene TRBJ2-7; 8 bases are shared with TRBD1. Germline V CDR1 and CDR2: SGHTA, FQGNSA. V lost 5 bases, J lost 2 bases, and 14 bases stayed unmatched. There are 17 residues in the CDR3. CDR3 DNA: TGTGCCAGCAGCCCGTCCCTCCAGGGGGCAGAACCCTACGAGCAGTACTTC. Encoded protein: CASSPSLQGAEPYEQYF.

This clone was seen a single time. The J gene is TRBJ2-7, the V gene TRBV21-1; TRBD1 reflects the table's D call only, with no check against the DNA. TRBV21-1 is shown as a pseudogene. CDR3 length: 14 amino acids. Written as DNA, the CDR3 is TGTGCCAGCAGGAAGAACCGGGACAGGGGCCAACAGTACTTC. Translated: CASRKNRDRGQQYF.

This chain connects TRBV27 to TRBJ1-2; 9 bases align to TRBD1. Unmatched junction bases numbered 13, after V lost 5 bases and J lost 6 bases. Germline-derived CDR1 and CDR2 are MNHEY and SMNVEV (reference sequence). The CDR3 is 16 amino acids. The CDR3 bases are TGTGCCAGCAGTCATGGTTACAGGGACAGGGAACATGGCTACACCTTC. Translation gives CASSHGYRDREHGYTF.

The CDR3 is CASSGSDRGRTYEQYF. The CDR3 DNA sequence: TGTGCCAGCAGCGGATCGGACAGGGGGAGAACCTACGAGCAGTACTTC. The chain is built from TRBV7-9 and TRBJ2-7; TRBD1 agrees at 10 bases. The CDR3 runs to 16 residues. V shed 5 bases and J 2 bases; nucleotides not matched to a gene: 9. Germline assignment: CDR1 SEHNR and CDR2 FQNEAQ (reference sequence).

This chain links TRBV19 with TRBJ2-3; D gene uncertain. CDR1 LNHDA and CDR2 SQIVND come from the germline V gene (reference sequence). This CDR3 has 12 amino acids. Trimming pared 4 bases from V and 6 bases from J, leaving 8 bases between. CDR3 in DNA: TGTGCCAGTAGTAAACTAACGGATACGCAGTATTTT. Protein: CASSKLTDTQYF.

The CDR3 protein is CASSTPNSAVGDTQYF. CDR3 DNA: TGTGCCAGTAGTACTCCGAATAGCGCAGTGGGAGATACGCAGTATTTT. The chain employs TRBV19 and TRBJ2-3; perhaps TRBD2 as D (5 bases). Trimming cost V 4 bases and J 5 bases, with 19 bases left between them. The V gene's germline CDR1 is LNHDA and CDR2 SQIVND (reference sequence). The CDR3 contains 16 residues.

This rearrangement joins TRBV19 to TRBJ2-7, with a possible D match to TRBD2 (5 bases). Germline V gives CDR1 LNHDA, CDR2 SQIVND (reference sequence). Trimming left V 7 bases short and J 3 bases short, with 16 bases between. The CDR3 spans 14 residues. CDR3: CASTSTGMDYEQYF. In nucleotides, the CDR3 is TGTGCCAGTACCTCGACGGGGATGGACTACGAGCAGTACTTC.

This clone appeared a few times. A read error may produce the germline difference seen at one junction end. The sample carries other DNA sequences with the same CDR3. This chain connects TRBV2 to TRBJ2-5, with 10 bases matching TRBD1. In germline, CDR1 is SNHLY, CDR2 FYNNEI. The CDR3 sequence is 21 residues long. This CDR3 reads CASSEALQGTGAFITQETQYF. The CDR3 DNA is TGTGCTAGCAGTGAAGCGCTTCAAGGGACAGGGGCCTTCATAACCCAAGAGACCCAGTACTTC.

This chain uses TRBV14 with TRBJ2-5; weak D call: TRBD2 (6 bases). The J call is uncertain, as TRBJ2-7 better fits the DNA end. Per the germline V gene, CDR1 is SGHDN and CDR2 is FVKESK. The CDR3 is 15 residues long. DNA of the CDR3: TGTGCCAGCAGCCAAGACGGCCGGGGGTGGTACGAGCAGTACTTC. This translates into CASSQDGRGWYEQYF.

The sample holds one count of this clone. This chain connects TRBV5-4 to TRBJ1-2; unclear D gene. The V end lost 0 bases, the J end lost 8 bases, and 11 bases lay between the germline ends. In germline, CDR1 is SGHNT, CDR2 YYREEE (reference sequence). The CDR3 is made up of 13 amino acids. CDR3 amino acids: CASSLGVGEGYTF. The DNA of the CDR3 is TGTGCCAGCAGCTTGGGTGTGGGCGAGGGCTACACCTTC.

This chain links TRBV4-3 with TRBJ2-1; 10 positions match TRBD2. This CDR3 region has 15 residues. Germline V gene data show CDR1 as LGHNA and CDR2 as YSLEER. V was pared by 3 bases and J by 8 bases, with 7 bases of the junction left unmatched. CDR3 in DNA: TGCGCCAGCAGCCACCTTAGCGGGGGGACGGATGAGCAGTTCTTC. Protein: CASSHLSGGTDEQFF.

The genes are TRBV10-3 and TRBJ2-1, with 9 positions matching TRBD1. The germline V gene has CDR1 ENHRY and CDR2 SYGVKD. The J segment lost 3 bases and the V segment lost 5 bases, leaving 11 bases of the junction unmatched. This CDR3 spans 17 amino acids. This chain's CDR3 is CAISPGTGNNGYNEQFF. CDR3 nucleotide sequence: TGTGCCATCAGTCCCGGGACAGGGAATAATGGCTACAATGAGCAGTTCTTC.

There are a few counts of this clone. The chain uses TRBV15 and TRBJ2-1; a weak D match, TRBD2 (5 bases). The ends were cut back, 0 bases at V and 3 bases at J, with 12 bases in the middle. The CDR3 totals 16 residues. Per the germline V gene, CDR1 is LNHNV and CDR2 is YYDKDF (reference sequence). Here the CDR3 reads CATSRETSGYYNEQFF. Written as DNA, the CDR3 is TGTGCCACCAGCAGAGAAACTAGTGGGTACTACAATGAGCAGTTCTTC.